The present T cell receptor (beta chain) was sequenced within a study of blood T cell repertoires in COVID-19 (dated by TCRdb to the early 2020s). Describing the broader study: Collaborator samples came from the United States, Italy and Spain and covered acute and convalescent phases of COVID-19. The material from the prospective study consisted of cDNA or gDNA derived from T cells, B-cell-depleted T cells, or PBMCs. Subjects who had been exposed to COVID-19, were actively infected with it, or had recovered from it provided the deeply sampled blood TCRbeta repertoires that made up the dataset. The repertoires were released in a freely available public database meant as a resource for research on the immune response to SARS-CoV-2. Samples were obtained from the ongoing ImmuneRACE study (first 160 participants) and from about 1,300 subjects provided by 6 global collaborators. The sample metadata nearly always contained a de-identified subject ID, COVID-19 status, age in years and sex. Where HLA class I and class II types were available, the types were taken from metadata supplied by the sample provider, not from assay-based typing. Study-wide conclusions, independent of this receptor: Clinical and demographic metadata were provided uncurated, with the amount varying by source and participant.

This clone was counted a single time. There is no known antigen for this receptor. Base qualities are not at hand, and no much larger clone is one base apart. Whole blood was collected in K2EDTA tubes by collaborating institutions according to the institutions' own protocols. For TCRbeta analysis, collaborators shipped samples in one of three forms: frozen whole blood, isolated PBMCs, or DNA extracted from either of those sample types. CDR1 is given as MNHEY and CDR2 as SVGAGI, both from the germline V gene. The junction carries 7 bases between V and J, which are trimmed by 6 bases and 5 bases respectively. Its CDR3 holds 12 amino acids, cysteine through phenylalanine. Left in the record is the CDR3 DNA by itself, 36 bases read in frame from the first base. TCRbeta CDR3 regions were amplified from genomic DNA using the immunoSEQ Assay, a bias-controlled multiplex PCR. As for the authors' bioinformatics: Within the assay, amplification of reference gene primers was used to estimate how many nucleated cells each sample contained. To quantify the absolute abundance of each unique TCRbeta CDR3 rearrangement, sequence reads were collapsed and filtered. For each sample, productive Simpson clonality was calculated as the square root of Simpson's diversity index over productive rearrangements. Not all clones reach the TCRdb copy of this immuneACCESS table, which keeps in-frame sequences only. Checked studies attribute under half of the gap to unresolved V genes and leave the rest unexplained. V and J calls and clone size are copied from that table; D and trimming were computed from the DNA. This sample is represented by some 120,000 clones; roughly 90% of them were singletons. The top ten hold about 4% of the sample.

Source material: peripheral blood. The chain employs TRBV6-5 and TRBJ2-2, with the D gene call left open. The clonotype originates from a man aged 45-65 years with active COVID-19. The CDR3 region has the sequence CASSAGTGELFF. Here is the DNA: TGTGCCAGCAGCGCCGGGACCGGGGAGCTGTTTTTT.